This T cell receptor beta chain was found in a study of blood T cell repertoires in COVID-19. Study as a whole: Samples came from the United States, Italy and Spain, spanning acute and convalescent COVID-19. Nucleic acid was either cDNA or gDNA, and it came from T cells, B-cell-depleted T cells, or PBMCs.

The CDR3 has 15 amino acids. Germline CDR1 SGDLS, CDR2 YYNGEE. J gave up 0 bases and V 2 bases, and 4 bases lay outside the gene matches. In the authors' workflow: Amplifying reference gene primers gave estimates of nucleated cell counts. Data came from immunoSEQ multiplex PCR; TCRdb stores just in-frame clones and leaves some out. The V and J calls and clone size were taken over from that table, and D and trimming were inferred from the DNA. The sample lists about 190,000 clones, about 88% occurring once. This sequence was found in a man aged 30 to 39 with acute or convalescent COVID-19. J is TRBJ1-2 and V is TRBV9, with TRBD1 matching 7 bases. Specimen: peripheral blood. The CDR3: CASSVGTDSNYGYTF. CDR3 in DNA: TGTGCCAGCAGCGTCGGGACAGATTCTAACTATGGCTACACCTTC.